These 18 T cell receptor beta chains share one sample of origin, sequenced in a study of high-grade serous ovarian cancer treatment subgroups. The table came from immunoSEQ multiplex PCR; TCRdb's copy has only in-frame clones and leaves some out. Counted here are 9,100 or so clones, about three quarters occurring once; the ten biggest clones make up roughly a tenth. Tumor samples were obtained before definitive surgery or chemotherapy. Source material: tumor tissue. The receptors derive from a human donor with high-grade serous ovarian cancer.

This chain connects TRBV7-2 to TRBJ2-7; TRBD1 matches at 10 bases. The CDR3 runs to 15 residues. Germline V gives CDR1 SGHTA, CDR2 FQGNSA. V lost 5 bases, J lost 4 bases, and 8 bases stayed unmatched. DNA for the CDR3: TGTGCCAGCAGCGTTAGACAGGGGGCGGCGTACGAGCAGTACTTC. Amino acid sequence: CASSVRQGAAYEQYF.

This chain joins TRBV10-3 and TRBJ2-7; a weak D match, TRBD1 (5 bases). This CDR3 is built from 13 residues. V lost 6 bases and J 0 bases, leaving 9 bases between the germline ends. Germline values: CDR1 ENHRY, CDR2 SYGVKD. Here the CDR3 reads CAISPDNSYEQYF. CDR3 bases: TGTGCCATCAGCCCGGACAACTCCTACGAGCAGTACTTC.

The rearrangement uses TRBV30 and TRBJ2-1, with 9 bases fitting TRBD2. The junction had 13 bases not matched to a gene; V was cut back by 7 bases and J by 6 bases. The germline V gene has CDR1 GTSNPN and CDR2 SVGIG (reference sequence). The CDR3 runs to 15 residues. For the CDR3, the DNA is TGTGCCTACCCCGCCGCGGGAGGGCCGGGCAATGAGCAGTTCTTC. This sequence encodes CAYPAAGGPGNEQFF.

The V gene is TRBV11-2, the J gene TRBJ2-1; D could derive from TRBD1 or TRBD2 (5 bases each). V was pared by 0 bases and J by 9 bases, with 9 bases between. The CDR3 sequence is 13 residues long. Looked up from germline, CDR1 is SGHAT and CDR2 is FQNNGV. The CDR3 nucleotides read TGTGCCAGCAGCTTAGAACAGGCGGGTGAGCAGTTCTTC. Its translation is CASSLEQAGEQFF.

This clone was picked up one time. The CDR3 loop is CASSFPGQVYNEQFF. As DNA, the CDR3 is TGTGCCAGTAGCTTTCCGGGACAGGTGTACAATGAGCAGTTCTTC. The chain employs TRBV19 and TRBJ2-1, with 8 bases lining up with TRBD1. Per the germline V gene, CDR1 is LNHDA and CDR2 is SQIVND (reference sequence). The length of the CDR3 is 15 residues. The J segment lost 4 bases and the V segment lost 6 bases, leaving 8 bases of the junction unmatched.

The chain has TRBV11-2 and TRBJ1-6, with 7 bases aligning to TRBD1. J was trimmed by 4 bases and V by 5 bases; bases with no gene match: 2. CDR3 length: 14 residues. Germline loops: CDR1 SGHAT, CDR2 FQNNGV. This CDR3 is CASSQTGYNSPLHF. The CDR3 DNA reads as TGTGCCAGCAGCCAGACAGGGTATAATTCACCCCTCCACTTT.

This clone was seen more than once but under ten times. The rearrangement uses TRBV5-4 and TRBJ1-1, with TRBD1 as a possible D gene (5 bases). Deletions cut 4 bases from V and 5 bases from J, with 15 bases between. Germline V lookup: CDR1 SGHNT, CDR2 YYREEE (reference sequence). The CDR3 consists of 14 residues. CDR3 sequence (DNA): TGTGCCAGCAGCAGCTCATGGGCAGGGACTGAAGCTTTCTTT. It codes for CASSSSWAGTEAFF.

The chain combines TRBV7-2 with TRBJ2-1; 8 nucleotides align to TRBD2. The CDR3 runs to 14 residues. Germline trimming cut 5 bases from V and 4 bases from J; bases unmatched to any gene: 4. CDR1 is SGHTA and CDR2 is FQGNSA in the germline V gene. CDR3 amino acids: CASSPSGSYNEQFF. The CDR3 region has the DNA TGTGCCAGCAGCCCTAGCGGGTCTTACAATGAGCAGTTCTTC.

This chain connects TRBV6-6 to TRBJ1-5; 9 bases match TRBD1. The V and J ends lost 7 bases and 6 bases, in that order; junction bases with no gene match: 10. CDR1 and CDR2 from the germline V gene are MNHNY and SVGAGI (reference sequence). This CDR3 region has 15 residues. For the CDR3, the DNA is TGTGCCAGCACTCCCGACAGGGGGGTTGCTCAGCCCCAGCATTTT. Protein product: CASTPDRGVAQPQHF.

V usage is TRBV4-3 and J usage is TRBJ2-7, with 12 bases identical to TRBD2. V lost 4 bases to trimming and J lost 4 bases; unmatched junction nucleotides: 5. There are 15 residues in the CDR3. Germline V gene data show CDR1 as LGHNA and CDR2 as YSLEER. The CDR3 DNA is TGCGCCAGCAGCCTCCTAGCGGGAGGGCAATACGAGCAGTACTTC. This encodes CASSLLAGGQYEQYF.

This sequence joins TRBV10-1 and TRBJ2-1; 11 nucleotides line up with TRBD2. Losses at the gene ends were 4 bases for V and 7 bases for J; bases not matched to a gene: 15. Germline loops: CDR1 WNHNN, CDR2 SYGVQD (reference sequence). There are 18 residues in the CDR3. The CDR3 nucleotides read TGCGCCAGCAGTGTAGGAATAGCGGGAGGGCCAATTATGAATGAGCAGTTCTTC. Protein sequence: CASSVGIAGGPIMNEQFF.

The chain combines TRBV28 with TRBJ2-7, with D unclear. The CDR3 has 14 amino acids. Trimming took 6 bases from V and 3 from J, leaving 15 bases between them. Germline CDR1 MDHEN, CDR2 SYDVKM. As DNA, the CDR3 is TGTGCCAGCAGCTCATTTGTGGGTATCTACGAGCAGTACTTC. Translated: CASSSFVGIYEQYF.

The V gene is TRBV5-6, the J gene TRBJ2-7; D possibly corresponds to TRBD2 (5 bases). Trimming removed 0 bases at V and 2 bases at J, with 12 bases between. The CDR3 loop spans 15 amino acids. CDR1 and CDR2 (germline): SGHDT, YYEEEE. Written as DNA, the CDR3 is TGTGCCAGCAGCTTGGTCGGGGTAAACACCTACGAGCAGTACTTC. This translates into CASSLVGVNTYEQYF.

The chain is built from TRBV5-5 and TRBJ2-1, with 10 bases fitting TRBD2. This CDR3 has 16 residues. Germline lookup yields CDR1 SGHKS and CDR2 YYEKEE (reference sequence). The V gene end was trimmed by 1 base and the J gene end by 8 bases; junction bases not matched to a gene: 9. The CDR3 DNA reads TGTGCCAGCAGCTTGTCCCCTAGCGGGAGTACGGATGAGCAGTTCTTC. This gives the protein CASSLSPSGSTDEQFF.

The chain joins TRBV15 to TRBJ1-3; tentatively, D is TRBD1 (5 bases). V lost 0 bases and J lost 3, with 12 bases in between. Germline CDR1 reads LNHNV; CDR2 reads YYDKDF (reference sequence). The CDR3 runs to 16 residues. CDR3 region: CATSRDPPGSGNTIYF. The DNA of the CDR3 is TGTGCCACCAGCAGAGATCCGCCAGGGAGTGGAAACACCATATATTTT.

The rearrangement links TRBV2 to TRBJ1-3, with D possibly TRBD1 on 6 matching bases. The CDR3 has 14 amino acids. Germline V gene lookup returns CDR1 SNHLY and CDR2 FYNNEI. The germline V and J ends were trimmed by 7 bases and 2 bases, with 12 bases remaining between them. This chain's CDR3 is CASNPTGPGNTIYF. CDR3 sequence (DNA): TGTGCCAGCAACCCGACAGGCCCTGGAAACACCATATATTTT.

The chain couples TRBV27 to TRBJ2-5; no definite D call. The CDR3 is 14 residues long. Germline CDR1 and CDR2: MNHEY and SMNVEV (reference sequence). V shed 5 bases and J shed 4 bases, with 14 bases lying between them. CDR3 loop: CASSNRATLETQYF. CDR3 DNA sequence: TGTGCCAGCAGTAACCGGGCCACACTAGAGACCCAGTACTTC.

This clone was detected once. The chain links TRBV19 to TRBJ2-5, with D maybe TRBD2 (7 bases). Germline V CDR1 and CDR2: LNHDA, SQIVND (reference sequence). Trimming took 6 bases from V and 3 from J, leaving 14 bases between them. The CDR3 consists of 14 residues. The CDR3: CASSPKGGEETQYF. DNA of the CDR3: TGTGCCAGTAGCCCAAAGGGGGGGGAAGAGACCCAGTACTTC. Full variable domain (remainder filled in from reference TRBV19 and TRBJ2-5): DGGITQSPKYLFRKEGQNVTLSCEQNLNHDAMYWYRQDPGQGLRLIYYSQIVNDFQKGDIAEGYSVSREKKESFPLTVTSAQKNPTAFYLCASSPKGGEETQYFGPGTRLLVL.